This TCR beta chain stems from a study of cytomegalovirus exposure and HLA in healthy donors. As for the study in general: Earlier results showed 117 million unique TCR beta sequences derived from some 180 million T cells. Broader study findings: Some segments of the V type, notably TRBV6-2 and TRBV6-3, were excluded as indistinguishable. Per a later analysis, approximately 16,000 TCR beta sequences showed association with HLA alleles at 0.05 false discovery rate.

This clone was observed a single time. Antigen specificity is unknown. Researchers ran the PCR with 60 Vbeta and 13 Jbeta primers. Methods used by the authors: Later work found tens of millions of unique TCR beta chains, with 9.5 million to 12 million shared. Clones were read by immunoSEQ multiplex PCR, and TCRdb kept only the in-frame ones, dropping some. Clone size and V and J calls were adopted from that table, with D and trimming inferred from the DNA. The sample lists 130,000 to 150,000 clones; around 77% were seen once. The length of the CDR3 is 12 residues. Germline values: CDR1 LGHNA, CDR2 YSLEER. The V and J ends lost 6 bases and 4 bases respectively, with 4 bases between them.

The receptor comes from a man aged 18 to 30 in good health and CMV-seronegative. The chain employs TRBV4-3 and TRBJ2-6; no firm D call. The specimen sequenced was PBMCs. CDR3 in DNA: TGCGCCAGCAGTTCGGGGGCCAACGTCCTGACTTTC. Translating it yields CASSSGANVLTF.